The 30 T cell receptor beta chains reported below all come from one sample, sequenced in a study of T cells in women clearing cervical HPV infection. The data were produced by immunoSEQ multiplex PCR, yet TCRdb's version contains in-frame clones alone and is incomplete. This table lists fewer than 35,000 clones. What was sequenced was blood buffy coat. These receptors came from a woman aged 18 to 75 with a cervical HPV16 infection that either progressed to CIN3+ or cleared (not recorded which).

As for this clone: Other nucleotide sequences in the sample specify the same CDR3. The CDR3 reads CASSPDRVPGNTIYF. CDR3 DNA (partial): TGTGCCAGCAGCCCTGACAGGGTCCCTGGAAACACC. The chain recombines TRBV5-5 with TRBJ1-3, with TRBD1 identical over 7 bases. Sequencing ends 3 residues short of the CDR3 end; the germline J gene provides the rest. The CDR3 loop spans 15 amino acids. Germline CDR1 SGHKS, CDR2 YYEKEE (reference sequence). The ends lost 4 bases at V and 2 bases at J; junction bases unmatched: 6. The full variable domain, with the rest looked up from reference TRBV5-5 and TRBJ1-3, is DAGVTQSPTHLIKTRGQQVTLRCSPISGHKSVSWYQQVLGQGPQFIFQYYEKEERGRGNFPDRFSARQFPNYSSELNVNALLLGDSALYLCASSPDRVPGNTIYFGEGSWLTVV.

The CDR3 DNA, read in part, is TGTGCCAGCAGTGCCCGCGGGAACACTGAA. Its protein is CASSARGNTE. The entire CDR3 protein reads CASSARGNTEAFF. The rearrangement uses TRBV6-4 and TRBJ1-1; D not certain. The CDR3 end falls 3 residues outside the read, so it is completed with the germline J gene. Germline V gives CDR1 MRHNA, CDR2 SNTAGT. Trimming took 4 bases from V and 1 from J, leaving 7 bases between them. This CDR3 has 13 residues.

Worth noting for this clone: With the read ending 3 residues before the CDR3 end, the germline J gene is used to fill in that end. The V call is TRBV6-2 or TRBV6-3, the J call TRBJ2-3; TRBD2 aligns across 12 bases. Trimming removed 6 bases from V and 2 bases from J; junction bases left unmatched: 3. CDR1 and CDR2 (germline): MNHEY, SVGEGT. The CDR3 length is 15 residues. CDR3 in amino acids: CASRTSGGTTDTQYF. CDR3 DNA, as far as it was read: TGTGCCAGCAGAACTAGCGGGGGGACCACAGATACG.

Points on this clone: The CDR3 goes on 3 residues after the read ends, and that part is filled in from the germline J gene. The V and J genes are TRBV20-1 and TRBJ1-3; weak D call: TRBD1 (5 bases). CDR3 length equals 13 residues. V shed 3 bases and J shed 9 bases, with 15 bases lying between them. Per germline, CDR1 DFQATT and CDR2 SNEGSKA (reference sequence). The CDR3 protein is CSASHTHGGTIYF. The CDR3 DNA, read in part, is TGCAGTGCTAGTCACACCCACGGGGGCACC.

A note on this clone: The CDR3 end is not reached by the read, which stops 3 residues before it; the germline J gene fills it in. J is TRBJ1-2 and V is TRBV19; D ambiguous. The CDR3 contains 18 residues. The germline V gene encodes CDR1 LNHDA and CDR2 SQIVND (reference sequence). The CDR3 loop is CASSTETSGRYSTDTYTF. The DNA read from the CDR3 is TGTGCCAGTAGTACCGAGACTAGCGGGCGGTATAGCACAGATACC.

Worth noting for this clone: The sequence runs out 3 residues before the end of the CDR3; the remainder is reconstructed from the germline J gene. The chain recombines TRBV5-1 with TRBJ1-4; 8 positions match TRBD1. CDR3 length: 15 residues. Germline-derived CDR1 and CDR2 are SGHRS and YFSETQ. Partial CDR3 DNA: TGCGCCAGCAGCTTGGATGGACAGGGCAATTCACCA. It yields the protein CASSLDGQGNSP. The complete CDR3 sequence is CASSLDGQGNSPLFF.

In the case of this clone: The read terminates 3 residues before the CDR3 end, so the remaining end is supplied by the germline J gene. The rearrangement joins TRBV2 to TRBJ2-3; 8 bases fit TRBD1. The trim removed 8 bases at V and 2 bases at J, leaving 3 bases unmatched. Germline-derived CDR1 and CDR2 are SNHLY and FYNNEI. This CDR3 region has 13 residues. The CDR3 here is CASGTGATDTQYF. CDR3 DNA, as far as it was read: TGTGCCAGCGGGACAGGAGCCACAGATACG.

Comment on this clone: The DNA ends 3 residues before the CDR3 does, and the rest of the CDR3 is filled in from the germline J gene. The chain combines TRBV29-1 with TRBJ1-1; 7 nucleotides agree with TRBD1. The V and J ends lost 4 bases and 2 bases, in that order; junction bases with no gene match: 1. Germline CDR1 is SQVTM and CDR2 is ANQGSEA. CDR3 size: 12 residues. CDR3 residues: CSVGDSNTEAFF. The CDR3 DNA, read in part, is TGCAGCGTTGGGGACAGTAACACTGAA. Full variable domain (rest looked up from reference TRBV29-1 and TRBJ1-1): SAVISQKPSRDICQRGTSLTIQCQVDSQVTMMFWYRQQPGQSLTLIATANQGSEATYESGFVIDKFPISRPNLTFSTLTVSNMSPEDSSIYLCSVGDSNTEAFFGQGTRLTVV.

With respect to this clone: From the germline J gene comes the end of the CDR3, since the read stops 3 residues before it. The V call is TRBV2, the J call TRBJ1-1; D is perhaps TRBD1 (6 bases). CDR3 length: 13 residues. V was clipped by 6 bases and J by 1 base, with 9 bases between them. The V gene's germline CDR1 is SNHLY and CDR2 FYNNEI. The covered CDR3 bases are TGTGCCAGCAGGGACAGCGGGAACACTGAA. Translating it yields CASRDSGNTE. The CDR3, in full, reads CASRDSGNTEAFF.

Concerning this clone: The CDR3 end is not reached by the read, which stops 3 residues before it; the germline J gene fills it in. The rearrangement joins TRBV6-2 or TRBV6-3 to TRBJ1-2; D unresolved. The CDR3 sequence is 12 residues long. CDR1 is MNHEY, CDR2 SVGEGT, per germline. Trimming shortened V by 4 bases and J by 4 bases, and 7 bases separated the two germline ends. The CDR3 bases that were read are TGTGCCAGCAGTTTGACAATCTATGGC. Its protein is CASSLTIYG. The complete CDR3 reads CASSLTIYGYTF.

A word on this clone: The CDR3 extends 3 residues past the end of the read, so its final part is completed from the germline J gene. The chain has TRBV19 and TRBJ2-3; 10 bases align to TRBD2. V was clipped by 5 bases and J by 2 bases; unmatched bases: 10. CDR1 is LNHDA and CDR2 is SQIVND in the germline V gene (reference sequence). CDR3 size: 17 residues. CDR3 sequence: CASSSRSSGRNTDTQYF. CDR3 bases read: TGTGCCAGTAGTTCCCGAAGTAGCGGGAGGAACACAGATACG.

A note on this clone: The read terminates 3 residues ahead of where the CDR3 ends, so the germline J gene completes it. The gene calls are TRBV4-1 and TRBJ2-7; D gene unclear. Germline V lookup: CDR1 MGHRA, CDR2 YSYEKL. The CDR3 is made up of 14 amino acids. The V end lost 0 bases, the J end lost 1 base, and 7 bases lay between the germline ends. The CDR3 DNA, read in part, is TGCGCCAGCAGCCAAGAGGGCAGATCCTACGAG. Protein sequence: CASSQEGRSYE. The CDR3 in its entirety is CASSQEGRSYEQYF.

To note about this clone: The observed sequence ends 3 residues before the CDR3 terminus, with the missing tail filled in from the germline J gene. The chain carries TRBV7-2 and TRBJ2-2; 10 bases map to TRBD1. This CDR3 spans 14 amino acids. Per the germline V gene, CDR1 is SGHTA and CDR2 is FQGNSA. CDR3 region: CASSQGQGGEKLFF. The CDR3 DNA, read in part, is TGTGCCAGCAGCCAAGGACAGGGGGGCGAAAAG.

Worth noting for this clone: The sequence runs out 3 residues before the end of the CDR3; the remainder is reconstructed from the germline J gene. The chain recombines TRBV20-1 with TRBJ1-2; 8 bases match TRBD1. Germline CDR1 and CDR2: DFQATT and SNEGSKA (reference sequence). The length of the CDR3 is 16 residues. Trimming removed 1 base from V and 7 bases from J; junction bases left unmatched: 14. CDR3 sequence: CSARVVGVQGAVGYTF. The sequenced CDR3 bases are TGCAGTGCTAGAGTTGTGGGAGTTCAGGGGGCGGTTGGC.

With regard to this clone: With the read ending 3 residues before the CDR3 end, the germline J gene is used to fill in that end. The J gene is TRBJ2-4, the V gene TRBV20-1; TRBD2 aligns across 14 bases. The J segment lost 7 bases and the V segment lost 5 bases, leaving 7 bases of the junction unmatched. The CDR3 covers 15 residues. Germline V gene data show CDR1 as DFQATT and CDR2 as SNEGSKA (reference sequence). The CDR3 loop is CSAPPTSGGANIQYF. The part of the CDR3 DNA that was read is TGCAGTGCTCCACCGACTAGCGGGGGGGCGAACATT.

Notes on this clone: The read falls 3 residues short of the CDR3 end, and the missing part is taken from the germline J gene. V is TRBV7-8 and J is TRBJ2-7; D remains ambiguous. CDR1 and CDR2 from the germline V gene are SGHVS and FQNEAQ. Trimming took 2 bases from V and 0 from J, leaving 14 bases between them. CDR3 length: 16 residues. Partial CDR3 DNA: TGTGCCAGCAGCTTACTCCGACTGCCTAGCTCCTACGAG. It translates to CASSLLRLPSSYE. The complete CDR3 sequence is CASSLLRLPSSYEQYF.

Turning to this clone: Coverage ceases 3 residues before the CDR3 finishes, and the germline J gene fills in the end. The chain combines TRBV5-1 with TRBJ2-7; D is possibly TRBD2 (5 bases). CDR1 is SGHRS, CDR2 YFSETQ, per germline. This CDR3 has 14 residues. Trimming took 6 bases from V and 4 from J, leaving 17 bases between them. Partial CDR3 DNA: TGCGCCAGCACCTCCGCCGGGGTAATATACGAG. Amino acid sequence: CASTSAGVIYE. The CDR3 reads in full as CASTSAGVIYEQYF.

CDR3 sequence: CSAMDSGRSTDTQYF. The CDR3 bases that were read are TGCAGTGCTATGGATAGCGGGAGGAGCACAGATACG. The chain recombines TRBV20-1 with TRBJ2-3; 10 positions agree with TRBD2. From the germline J gene comes the end of the CDR3, since the read stops 3 residues before it. The CDR3 has 15 residues. V was clipped by 4 bases and J by 0 bases; unmatched bases: 4. Germline V lookup: CDR1 DFQATT, CDR2 SNEGSKA (reference sequence).

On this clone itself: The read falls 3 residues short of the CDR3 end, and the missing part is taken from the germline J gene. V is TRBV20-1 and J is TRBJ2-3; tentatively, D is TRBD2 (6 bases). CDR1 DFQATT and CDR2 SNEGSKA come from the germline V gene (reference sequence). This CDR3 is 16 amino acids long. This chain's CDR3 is CSARMGGSFGQETQYF. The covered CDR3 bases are TGCAGTGCTAGAATGGGGGGTAGCTTTGGACAAGAGACG.

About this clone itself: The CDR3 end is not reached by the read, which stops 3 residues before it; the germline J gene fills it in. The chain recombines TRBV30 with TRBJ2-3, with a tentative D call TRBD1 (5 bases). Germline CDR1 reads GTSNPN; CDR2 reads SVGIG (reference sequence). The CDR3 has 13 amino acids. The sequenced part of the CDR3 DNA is TGTGCCTGGAGTGTTGGCAGGGAAGAGACG. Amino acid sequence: CAWSVGREET. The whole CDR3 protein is CAWSVGREETQYF.

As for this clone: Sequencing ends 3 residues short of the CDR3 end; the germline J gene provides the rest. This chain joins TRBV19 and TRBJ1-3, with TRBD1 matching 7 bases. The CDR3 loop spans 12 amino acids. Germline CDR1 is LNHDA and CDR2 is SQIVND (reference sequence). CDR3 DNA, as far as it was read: TGTGCCAGTAGTATAATGGGACAGAGA. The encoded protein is CASSIMGQR. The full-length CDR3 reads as CASSIMGQRIYF. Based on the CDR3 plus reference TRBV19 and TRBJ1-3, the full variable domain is DGGITQSPKYLFRKEGQNVTLSCEQNLNHDAMYWYRQDPGQGLRLIYYSQIVNDFQKGDIAEGYSVSREKKESFPLTVTSAQKNPTAFYLCASSIMGQRIYFGEGSWLTVV.

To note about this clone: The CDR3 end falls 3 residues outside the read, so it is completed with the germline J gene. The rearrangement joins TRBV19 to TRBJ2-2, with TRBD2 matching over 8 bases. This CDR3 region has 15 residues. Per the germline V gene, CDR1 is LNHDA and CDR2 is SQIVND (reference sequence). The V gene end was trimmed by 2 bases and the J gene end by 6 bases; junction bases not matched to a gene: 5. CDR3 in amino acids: CASSISGSPPGELFF. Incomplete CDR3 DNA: TGTGCCAGTAGTATAAGCGGGAGCCCTCCCGGGGAG.

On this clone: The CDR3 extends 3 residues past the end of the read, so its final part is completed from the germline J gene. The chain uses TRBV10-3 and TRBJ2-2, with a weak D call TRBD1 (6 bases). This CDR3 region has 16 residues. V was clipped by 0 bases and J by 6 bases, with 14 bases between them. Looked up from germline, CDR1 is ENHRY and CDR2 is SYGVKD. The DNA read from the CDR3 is TGTGCCATCAGTGAGTCGGGGCAGGGGTCCTCCGGGGAG. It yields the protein CAISESGQGSSGE. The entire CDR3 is CAISESGQGSSGELFF.

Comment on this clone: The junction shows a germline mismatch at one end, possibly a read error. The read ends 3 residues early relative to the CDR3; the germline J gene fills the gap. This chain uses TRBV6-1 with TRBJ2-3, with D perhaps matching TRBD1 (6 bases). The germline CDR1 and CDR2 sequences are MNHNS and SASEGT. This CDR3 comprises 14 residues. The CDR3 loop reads CATSVYTGNQPQYF. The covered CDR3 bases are TGTGCCACCAGTGTCTATACAGGGAATCAGCCG.

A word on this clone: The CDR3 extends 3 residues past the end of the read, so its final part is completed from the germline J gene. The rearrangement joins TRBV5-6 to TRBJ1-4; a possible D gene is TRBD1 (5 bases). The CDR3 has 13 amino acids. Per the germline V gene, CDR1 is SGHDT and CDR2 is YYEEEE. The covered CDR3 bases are TGTGCCAGCAGCTTGGCTGGGGCCAACGTA. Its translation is CASSLAGANV. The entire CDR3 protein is CASSLAGANVLFF.

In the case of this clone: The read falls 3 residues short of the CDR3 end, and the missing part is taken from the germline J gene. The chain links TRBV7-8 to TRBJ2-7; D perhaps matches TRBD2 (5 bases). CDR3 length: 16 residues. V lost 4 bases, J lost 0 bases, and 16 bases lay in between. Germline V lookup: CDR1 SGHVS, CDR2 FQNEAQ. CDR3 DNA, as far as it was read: TGTGCCAGCAGCTCCGTCAGACTCGCGGGCTCCTACGAG. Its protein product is CASSSVRLAGSYE. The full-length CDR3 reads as CASSSVRLAGSYEQYF.

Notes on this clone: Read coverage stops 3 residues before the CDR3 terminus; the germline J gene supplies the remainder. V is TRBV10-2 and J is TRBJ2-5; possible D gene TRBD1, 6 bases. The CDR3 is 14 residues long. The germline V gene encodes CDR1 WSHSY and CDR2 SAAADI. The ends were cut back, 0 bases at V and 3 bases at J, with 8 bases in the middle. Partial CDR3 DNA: TGCGCCAGCAGTGAGTCAAACAGGGAAGAGACC. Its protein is CASSESNREET. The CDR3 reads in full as CASSESNREETQYF.

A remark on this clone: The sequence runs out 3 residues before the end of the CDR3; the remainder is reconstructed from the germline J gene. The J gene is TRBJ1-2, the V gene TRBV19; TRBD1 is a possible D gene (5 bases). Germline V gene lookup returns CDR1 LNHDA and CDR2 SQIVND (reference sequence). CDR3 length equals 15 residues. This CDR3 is CASQDRPRSTDTYTF. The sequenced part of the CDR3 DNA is TGTGCCAGCCAAGACAGACCCCGCAGCACAGATACC.

CDR3 DNA (partial): TGTGCCAGCAGCTTAGCGAGTACAGGGGCCGAC. This translates into CASSLASTGAD. Given in full, the CDR3 is CASSLASTGADYTF. This chain uses TRBV7-2 with TRBJ1-2; 7 nucleotides line up with TRBD1. The sequence runs out 3 residues before the end of the CDR3; the remainder is reconstructed from the germline J gene. The CDR3 covers 14 residues. In germline, CDR1 is SGHTA, CDR2 FQGNSA.

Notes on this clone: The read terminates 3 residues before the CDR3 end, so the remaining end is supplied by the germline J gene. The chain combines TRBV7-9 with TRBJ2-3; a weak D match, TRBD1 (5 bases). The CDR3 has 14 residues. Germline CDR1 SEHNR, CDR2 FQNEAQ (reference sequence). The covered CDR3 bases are TGTGCCAGCAGACTCCTTACAGGCCTAGAGACG. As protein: CASRLLTGLET. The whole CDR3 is CASRLLTGLETQYF.